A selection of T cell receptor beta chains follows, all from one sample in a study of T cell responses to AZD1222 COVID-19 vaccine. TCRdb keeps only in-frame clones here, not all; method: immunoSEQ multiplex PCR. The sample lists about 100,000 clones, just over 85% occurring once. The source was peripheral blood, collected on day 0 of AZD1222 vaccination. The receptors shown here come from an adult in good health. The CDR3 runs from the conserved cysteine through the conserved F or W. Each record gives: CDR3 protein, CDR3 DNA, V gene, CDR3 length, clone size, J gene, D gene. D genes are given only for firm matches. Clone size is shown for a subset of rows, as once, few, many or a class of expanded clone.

CASSPIGTMNTEAFF	TGTGCCAGCTCACCAATCGGGACAATGAACACTGAAGCTTTCTTT	TRBV18	15	few	TRBJ1-1	.
CASGLVPSFASGDSYNSPLHF	TGTGCTAGTGGTTTGGTACCTTCTTTCGCGTCGGGGGACTCCTATAATTCACCCCTCCACTTT	TRBV12-5	21	.	TRBJ1-6	.
CASNRGTSSGYTF	TGTGCCAGCAACAGGGGGACTTCAAGTGGCTACACCTTC	TRBV12-3/TRBV12-4	13	.	TRBJ1-2	TRBD1
CASSKDRLNSYNEQFF	TGTGCCAGCAGCAAGGACAGGCTTAACTCCTACAATGAGCAGTTCTTC	TRBV7-9	16	.	TRBJ2-1	TRBD1
CASSSLGTSGSSYNEQFF	TGTGCCAGCAGTAGCCTCGGGACTAGCGGCAGCTCCTACAATGAGCAGTTCTTC	TRBV6-2/TRBV6-3	18	.	TRBJ2-1	TRBD2
CASSTVGRGTETQYF	TGTGCCAGCAGCACCGTGGGGCGGGGGACCGAGACCCAGTACTTC	TRBV7-6	15	.	TRBJ2-5	TRBD2
CASSSSVNTEAFF	TGTGCCAGCAGTTCATCAGTGAACACTGAAGCTTTCTTT	TRBV12-3/TRBV12-4	13	once	TRBJ1-1	.
CASSPSRQGVTDTQYF	TGTGCCAGCAGCCCCAGCCGCCAAGGAGTGACAGATACGCAGTATTTT	TRBV7-8	16	.	TRBJ2-3	.
CASTGTFDEQYF	TGTGCCAGTACCGGGACCTTCGACGAGCAGTACTTC	TRBV19	12	once	TRBJ2-7	.
CASSMAGLPEAFF	TGTGCCAGTAGTATGGCGGGACTCCCTGAAGCTTTCTTT	TRBV19	13	.	TRBJ1-1	.